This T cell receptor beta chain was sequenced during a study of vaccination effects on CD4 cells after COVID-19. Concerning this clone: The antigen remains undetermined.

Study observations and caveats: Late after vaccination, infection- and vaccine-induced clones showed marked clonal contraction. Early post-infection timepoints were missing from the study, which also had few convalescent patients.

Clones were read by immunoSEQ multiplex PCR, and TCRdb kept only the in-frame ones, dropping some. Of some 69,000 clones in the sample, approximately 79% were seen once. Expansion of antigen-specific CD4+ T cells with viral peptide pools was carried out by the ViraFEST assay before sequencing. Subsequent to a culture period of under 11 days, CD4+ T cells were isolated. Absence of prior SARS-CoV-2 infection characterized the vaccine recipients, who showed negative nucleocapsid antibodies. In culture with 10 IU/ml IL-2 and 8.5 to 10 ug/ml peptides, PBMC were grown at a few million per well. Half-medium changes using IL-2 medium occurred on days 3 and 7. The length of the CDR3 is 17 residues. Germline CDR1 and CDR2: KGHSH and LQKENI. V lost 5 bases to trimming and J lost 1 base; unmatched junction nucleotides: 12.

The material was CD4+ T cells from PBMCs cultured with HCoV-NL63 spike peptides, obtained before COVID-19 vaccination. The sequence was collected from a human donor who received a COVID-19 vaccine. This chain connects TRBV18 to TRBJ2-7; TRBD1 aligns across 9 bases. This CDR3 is CASSSTRQGVSSYEQYV. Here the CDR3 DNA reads TGTGCCAGCTCATCTACAAGACAGGGGGTTTCGTCCTACGAGCAGTACGTC.